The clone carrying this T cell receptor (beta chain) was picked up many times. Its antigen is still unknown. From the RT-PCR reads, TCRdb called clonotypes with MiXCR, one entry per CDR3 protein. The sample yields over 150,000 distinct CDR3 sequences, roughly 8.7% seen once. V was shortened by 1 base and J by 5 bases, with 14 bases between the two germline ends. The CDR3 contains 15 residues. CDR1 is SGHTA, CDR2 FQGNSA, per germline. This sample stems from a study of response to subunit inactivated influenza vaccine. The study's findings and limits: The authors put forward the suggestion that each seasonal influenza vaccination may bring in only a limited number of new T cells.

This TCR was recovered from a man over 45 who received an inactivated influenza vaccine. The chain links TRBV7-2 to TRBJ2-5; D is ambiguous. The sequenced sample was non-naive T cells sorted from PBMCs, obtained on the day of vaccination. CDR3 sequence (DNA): TGTGCCAGCAGCTTAGTAGCTGGTATTGTCGAGACCCAGTACTTC. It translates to CASSLVAGIVETQYF. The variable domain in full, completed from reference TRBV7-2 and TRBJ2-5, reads GAGVSQSPSNKVTEKGKDVELRCDPISGHTALYWYRQSLGQGLEFLIYFQGNSAPDKSGLPSDRFSAERTGGSVSTLTIQRTQQEDSAVYLCASSLVAGIVETQYFGPGTRLLVL.